A selection of T cell receptor beta chains follows, all from one sample in a study of spatial heterogeneity in lung cancer. TCRdb analysed the 5' RACE reads with MiXCR anew, one entry per CDR3 protein. Of 9,500 to 15,000 distinct CDR3 sequences in the sample, approximately 14% are singletons; the top ten hold around 2.4%. The material sequenced was PBMCs, taken at surgery. The receptors come from a female donor with early-stage non-small cell lung cancer. The CDR3 runs from the conserved cysteine through the conserved F or W. Each record gives: J gene, clone size, D gene, V gene, CDR3 protein, CDR3 DNA. D genes are given only for firm matches. Where a row states a size, it is once, few, many or the class of an expanded clone; other rows omit it.

J gene: TRBJ2-1
clone size: medium-sized
D gene: TRBD2
V gene: TRBV6-2/TRBV6-3
CDR3 protein: CASSTGTSGTYEQFF
CDR3 DNA: TGTGCCAGCAGTACCGGGACTAGCGGGACATATGAGCAGTTCTTC

J gene: TRBJ1-5
clone size: many
D gene: NA
V gene: TRBV7-6
CDR3 protein: CASSSTGGNQPQHF
CDR3 DNA: TGTGCCAGCAGCTCGACAGGAGGCAATCAGCCCCAGCATTTT

J gene: TRBJ1-6
clone size: medium-sized
D gene: NA
V gene: TRBV7-6
CDR3 protein: CASSSVSSPLHF
CDR3 DNA: TGTGCCAGCAGCTCCGTTTCCTCACCCCTCCACTTT

J gene: TRBJ2-1
clone size: few
D gene: TRBD2
V gene: TRBV5-6
CDR3 protein: CASSSGLAGDTEQFF
CDR3 DNA: TGTGCCAGCAGCTCGGGACTAGCGGGAGACACTGAGCAGTTCTTC

J gene: TRBJ2-1
clone size: many
D gene: TRBD2
V gene: TRBV5-1
CDR3 protein: CASSLTSGSNEQFF
CDR3 DNA: TGCGCCAGCAGCTTGACTAGCGGGAGCAATGAGCAGTTCTTC

J gene: TRBJ2-5
clone size: many
D gene: NA
V gene: TRBV12-3/TRBV12-4
CDR3 protein: CASRLMGTETQYF
CDR3 DNA: TGTGCCAGCAGACTGATGGGGACTGAGACCCAGTACTTC

J gene: TRBJ1-1
clone size: NA
D gene: TRBD1
V gene: TRBV6-6
CDR3 protein: CASIRQGPTEAFF
CDR3 DNA: TGTGCCAGCATCCGACAGGGACCCACTGAAGCTTTCTTT

J gene: TRBJ2-7
clone size: NA
D gene: NA
V gene: TRBV30
CDR3 protein: CAWSVGDAYREQYF
CDR3 DNA: TGTGCCTGGAGTGTAGGGGACGCGTACCGCGAGCAGTACTTC

J gene: TRBJ2-2
clone size: few
D gene: TRBD1
V gene: TRBV4-1
CDR3 protein: CASSETPGQDFGELFF
CDR3 DNA: TGCGCCAGCAGCGAGACACCGGGACAGGATTTCGGGGAGCTGTTTTTT

J gene: TRBJ1-3
clone size: many
D gene: NA
V gene: TRBV14
CDR3 protein: CASSRPGNSGNTIYF
CDR3 DNA: TGTGCCAGCAGCCGCCCAGGGAATTCTGGAAACACCATATATTTT

J gene: TRBJ2-5
clone size: medium-sized
D gene: TRBD2
V gene: TRBV20-1
CDR3 protein: CSASMSRGGLQETQYF
CDR3 DNA: TGCAGTGCTAGTATGTCGCGGGGGGGACTCCAAGAGACCCAGTACTTC

J gene: TRBJ1-2
clone size: many
D gene: NA
V gene: TRBV7-9
CDR3 protein: CASSLMEWGYTF
CDR3 DNA: TGTGCCAGCAGCTTAATGGAGTGGGGCTACACCTTC